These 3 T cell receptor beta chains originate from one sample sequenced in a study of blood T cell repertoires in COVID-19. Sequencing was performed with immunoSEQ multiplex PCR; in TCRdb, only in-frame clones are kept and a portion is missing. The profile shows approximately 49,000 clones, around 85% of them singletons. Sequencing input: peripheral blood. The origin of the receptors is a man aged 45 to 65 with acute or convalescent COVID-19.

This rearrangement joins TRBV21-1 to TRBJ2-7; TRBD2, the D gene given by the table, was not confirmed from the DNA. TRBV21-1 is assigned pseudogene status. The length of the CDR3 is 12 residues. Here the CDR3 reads CASSAPRREKVF. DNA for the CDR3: TGTGCCAGCAGCGCCCCTCGGCGGGAAAAAGTCTTC.

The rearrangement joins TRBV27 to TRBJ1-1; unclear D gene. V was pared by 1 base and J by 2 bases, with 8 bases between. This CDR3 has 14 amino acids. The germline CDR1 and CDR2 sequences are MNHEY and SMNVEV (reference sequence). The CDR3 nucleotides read TGTGCCAGCAGTTTATACAGTGTCAACACTGAAGCTTTCTTT. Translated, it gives CASSLYSVNTEAFF.

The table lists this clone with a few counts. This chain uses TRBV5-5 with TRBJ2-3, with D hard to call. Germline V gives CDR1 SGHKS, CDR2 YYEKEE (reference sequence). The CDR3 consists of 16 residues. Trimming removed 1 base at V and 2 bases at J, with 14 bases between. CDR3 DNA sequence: TGTGCCAGCAGCTTGAGGCAGGTCGTCTTCACAGATACGCAGTATTTT. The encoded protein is CASSLRQVVFTDTQYF. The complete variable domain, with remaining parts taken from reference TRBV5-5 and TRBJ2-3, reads DAGVTQSPTHLIKTRGQQVTLRCSPISGHKSVSWYQQVLGQGPQFIFQYYEKEERGRGNFPDRFSARQFPNYSSELNVNALLLGDSALYLCASSLRQVVFTDTQYFGPGTRLTVL.